The 8 T cell receptor beta chains listed next were all sequenced from one sample in a study of blood T cell repertoires in COVID-19. Sequencing used immunoSEQ multiplex PCR; TCRdb keeps in-frame clones, though not all of them. This repertoire shows some 150,000 clones, approximately 90% found once; its top ten account for more than 1%. Input material: PBMCs or T cells enriched from blood (not recorded which). Receptors were obtained from a woman between 25 and 40 years old with acute COVID-19.

This clone was observed once. The CDR3 DNA is TGTGCCACCAGTAAGAGTATCTCCTACAATGAGCAGTTCTTC. Its translation is CATSKSISYNEQFF. The V and J genes are TRBV24-1 and TRBJ2-1; no clear D. Trimming pared 6 bases from V and 0 bases from J, leaving 8 bases between. The CDR3 spans 14 residues. From germline, CDR1 is KGHDR and CDR2 SFDVKD.

This chain joins TRBV18 and TRBJ2-5; 8 bases line up with TRBD1. The length of the CDR3 is 14 residues. Trimming removed 4 bases from V and 2 bases from J; junction bases left unmatched: 3. Germline values: CDR1 KGHSH, CDR2 LQKENI. DNA of the CDR3: TGTGCCAGCTCACGCGGACAGGGACAAGAGACCCAGTACTTC. It is translated as CASSRGQGQETQYF.

The chain is built from TRBV2 and TRBJ1-3; perhaps TRBD1 as D (6 bases). V was shortened by 5 bases and J by 3 bases, with 11 bases between the two germline ends. This CDR3 is 14 amino acids long. The germline CDR1 and CDR2 sequences are SNHLY and FYNNEI. The DNA for the CDR3 is TGTGCCAGCAGTCAACAGGGCGGTGGAAACACCATATATTTT. This codes for CASSQQGGGNTIYF. The entire variable domain, with the rest obtained from reference TRBV2 and TRBJ1-3, is as follows: EPEVTQTPSHQVTQMGQEVILRCVPISNHLYFYWYRQILGQKVEFLVSFYNNEISEKSEIFDDQFSVERPDGSNFTLKIRSTKLEDSAMYFCASSQQGGGNTIYFGEGSWLTVV.

This clone came up once. The rearrangement links TRBV5-1 to TRBJ1-1, with D unclear. Looked up from germline, CDR1 is SGHRS and CDR2 is YFSETQ. Trimming took off 0 bases at V and 4 bases at J, with 10 bases between the two ends. The CDR3 loop spans 14 amino acids. CDR3 sequence (DNA): TGCGCCAGCAGCTTGGGCGTTGAGGGCACTGAAGCTTTCTTT. Translation: CASSLGVEGTEAFF.

This chain connects TRBV7-2 to TRBJ2-2; 13 bases fit TRBD2. V shed 6 bases and J 5 bases; nucleotides not matched to a gene: 3. The CDR3 covers 15 residues. Looked up from germline, CDR1 is SGHTA and CDR2 is FQGNSA. As DNA, the CDR3 is TGTGCCAGCAGACGGACTAGCGGGAGTACCGGGGAGCTGTTTTTT. This codes for CASRRTSGSTGELFF.

The chain couples TRBV19 to TRBJ2-3; D might be TRBD2 (6 bases). The CDR3 loop spans 17 amino acids. V lost 5 bases, J lost 0 bases, and 18 bases lay in between. Germline V lookup: CDR1 LNHDA, CDR2 SQIVND (reference sequence). The CDR3 DNA reads TGTGCCAGTAGTCTTGGACTAACGGGGATTAGCACAGATACGCAGTATTTT. Translation: CASSLGLTGISTDTQYF.

This clone was observed once. This chain connects TRBV5-1 to TRBJ2-1; 12 positions match TRBD2. V lost 4 bases, J lost 8 bases, and 7 bases stayed unmatched. The CDR3 runs 15 residues. Germline CDR1 and CDR2: SGHRS and YFSETQ. The CDR3 coding sequence is TGCGCCAGCAGCCCGACTAGCGGGGGCTGGGATGAGCAGTTCTTC. Amino acid sequence: CASSPTSGGWDEQFF.

This clone has just one count. The gene calls are TRBV6-2 or TRBV6-3 and TRBJ2-1, with TRBD2 identical over 7 bases. Unmatched junction bases numbered 12, after V lost 0 bases and J lost 10 bases. The germline V gene encodes CDR1 MNHEY and CDR2 SVGEGT. The CDR3 spans 16 residues. The CDR3 nucleotides read TGTGCCAGCAGTTACTCGGGATCGGAGGCCGGGGGGGAGCAGTTCTTC. This translates into CASSYSGSEAGGEQFF.